A single T cell receptor (beta chain) is shown here with its context. What it binds is not known. The CDR3 is made up of 17 amino acids. Deletions cut 5 bases from V and 0 bases from J, with 14 bases between. CDR1 MNHNS and CDR2 SASEGT come from the germline V gene. The sample originates from a study of T cells in Graves' hyperthyroidism and ophthalmopathy. Study-level results: Blood samples included most of the expanded thyroid clonotypes exceeding 0.001. The authors' 13 V-J model separated ophthalmopathy from stable hyperthyroidism.

Blood from later-ophthalmopathy patients was taken at first hyperthyroidism diagnosis. TCR beta CDR3 regions were amplified from RNA transcripts. The HTBI primer set served for first-round RT-PCR of the TCR CDR3. One entry per CDR3 protein, called by TCRdb with MiXCR from the multiplex PCR reads. The data hold roughly 380,000 distinct CDR3 sequences, with roughly 13% observed a single time. This rearrangement joins TRBV6-1 to TRBJ2-6; no clear D gene. This TCR was sampled from a man aged 25 to 40 with Graves' hyperthyroidism that later progressed to Graves' ophthalmopathy. Material: blood. The CDR3 coding sequence is TGTGCCAGCAGTCTTCGCAGGCGGCGCTCTGGGGCCAACGTCCTGACTTTC. Translating it yields CASSLRRRRSGANVLTF.